This T cell receptor (beta chain) was observed in a study of tumor and adjacent non-tumor tissue in lung cancer. This CDR3 has 13 amino acids. A modified ARM-PCR protocol with three rounds of nested PCR amplified TCRbeta. TCRdb re-called the multiplex PCR reads through MiXCR, storing one row per CDR3 protein. The profile shows about 110,000 distinct CDR3 sequences, more than 60% of them singletons. Notes on this clonotype: Its antigen is still unknown. Being one base from a much bigger clone, this may be a read error.

This sample's RNA came from whole unsorted tissue. Study-level findings and limits: Patients with more diverse tumor TCRs had worse survival. Normal lung showed higher cumulative top 100 clone frequency than tumor.

The chain has TRBV12-3 or TRBV12-4 and TRBJ1-5; tentatively, D is TRBD1 (6 bases). Input material: lung tumor tissue. This receptor was taken from a woman aged 55-70 years with non-small cell lung cancer. CDR3: CVSSLIRGQPQHF. Written as DNA, the CDR3 is TGTGTCAGCAGTTTAATCAGGGGACAGCCCCAGCATTTT.